A selection of T cell receptor beta chains follows, all from one sample in a study of T cell repertoires in cytomegalovirus infection. The antigens for these receptors are not known. MiXCR was run by TCRdb on the reads, yielding one entry per CDR3 protein. The sample shows 310,000 or so distinct CDR3 sequences, 20% to 25% of them seen only once. Source: cultured PBMCs, taken from culture after CMV antigen stimulation. The receptors derive from a human donor in good health (CMV status not recorded). Some clones in this sample may be carry-over from other donors' samples. Both conserved end residues are part of each CDR3. Each record gives: clone size, D gene, CDR3 length, V gene, J gene, CDR3 protein, CDR3 DNA. The D gene is left open where the match is weak. The size field is filled for only some rows; it gives once, few, many or a size class.

abundance: once; d_gene: .; len: 14; v_gene: TRBV10-2; j_gene: TRBJ1-6; CDR3aa: CASSERVAGPPLHF; CDR3nt: TGCGCCAGCAGTGAGAGGGTGGCAGGACCACCCCTCCACTTT
abundance: .; d_gene: .; len: 13; v_gene: TRBV20-1; j_gene: TRBJ1-3; CDR3aa: CSASAGTGNTIYF; CDR3nt: TGCAGTGCTTCGGCGGGAACTGGAAACACCATATATTTT
abundance: few; d_gene: TRBD1; len: 16; v_gene: TRBV7-2; j_gene: TRBJ2-1; CDR3aa: CASSSGPGQAYNEQFF; CDR3nt: TGTGCCAGCAGCTCGGGGCCGGGACAGGCCTACAATGAGCAGTTCTTC
abundance: .; d_gene: TRBD1; len: 15; v_gene: TRBV9; j_gene: TRBJ1-3; CDR3aa: CASSATPRTGDTIYF; CDR3nt: TGTGCCAGCAGCGCGACCCCTCGGACAGGAGACACCATATATTTT
abundance: .; d_gene: .; len: 16; v_gene: TRBV12-3/TRBV12-4; j_gene: TRBJ1-6; CDR3aa: CASSLRSRRTNSPLRF; CDR3nt: TGTGCCAGCAGTTTAAGGTCAAGGCGGACAAATTCACCCCTCCGCTTT
abundance: .; d_gene: .; len: 15; v_gene: TRBV10-3; j_gene: TRBJ2-5; CDR3aa: CAISESVGGRETQYF; CDR3nt: TGTGCCATCAGTGAGTCGGTGGGAGGTCGAGAGACCCAGTACTTC
abundance: .; d_gene: .; len: 15; v_gene: TRBV27; j_gene: TRBJ2-7; CDR3aa: CASSFNVKVGLVQYF; CDR3nt: TGTGCCAGCAGTTTTAACGTAAAAGTCGGTTTGGTGCAGTACTTC
abundance: few; d_gene: .; len: 15; v_gene: TRBV27; j_gene: TRBJ2-1; CDR3aa: CASSRRTRLDNEQFF; CDR3nt: TGTGCCAGCAGTCGCAGAACCCGACTCGACAATGAGCAGTTCTTC
abundance: .; d_gene: .; len: 16; v_gene: TRBV6-5; j_gene: TRBJ2-3; CDR3aa: CASSPPRQGPTDTQYF; CDR3nt: TGTGCCAGCAGCCCACCCCGACAAGGACCCACAGATACGCAGTATTTT
abundance: .; d_gene: TRBD2; len: 17; v_gene: TRBV6-5; j_gene: TRBJ2-1; CDR3aa: CASSYGSGGLSYNEQFF; CDR3nt: TGTGCCAGCAGTTACGGTAGCGGGGGACTTTCCTACAATGAGCAGTTCTTC
abundance: .; d_gene: .; len: 15; v_gene: TRBV7-9; j_gene: TRBJ2-3; CDR3aa: CASSLFDSRTDTQYF; CDR3nt: TGTGCCAGCAGCTTATTTGACAGCCGCACAGATACGCAGTATTTT
abundance: .; d_gene: .; len: 15; v_gene: TRBV6-1; j_gene: TRBJ2-2; CDR3aa: CASSESQGIIGELFF; CDR3nt: TGTGCCAGCAGTGAAAGCCAGGGGATCATCGGGGAGCTGTTTTTT
abundance: .; d_gene: .; len: 18; v_gene: TRBV18; j_gene: TRBJ2-1; CDR3aa: CASSPLGLAIDRYNEQFF; CDR3nt: TGTGCCAGCTCACCATTGGGCCTAGCGATAGACCGCTACAATGAGCAGTTCTTC
abundance: many; d_gene: TRBD2; len: 17; v_gene: TRBV7-2; j_gene: TRBJ2-5; CDR3aa: CASSSAGTSGGFGTQYF; CDR3nt: TGTGCCAGCAGCTCCGCCGGGACTAGCGGGGGGTTTGGGACCCAGTACTTC
abundance: few; d_gene: .; len: 16; v_gene: TRBV7-2; j_gene: TRBJ2-7; CDR3aa: CASSFPLGGFSYEQYF; CDR3nt: TGTGCCAGCAGTTTCCCCCTAGGGGGGTTCTCCTACGAGCAGTACTTC
abundance: .; d_gene: .; len: 17; v_gene: TRBV20-1; j_gene: TRBJ2-1; CDR3aa: CSAKVRPPDNFRHEQFF; CDR3nt: TGCAGTGCTAAGGTCAGACCACCAGACAACTTTCGCCATGAGCAGTTCTTC
abundance: many; d_gene: TRBD2; len: 16; v_gene: TRBV11-1; j_gene: TRBJ2-1; CDR3aa: CASSLGQRGPYNEQFF; CDR3nt: TGTGCCAGCAGCCTCGGCCAGCGGGGACCCTACAATGAGCAGTTCTTC
abundance: .; d_gene: .; len: 17; v_gene: TRBV4-2; j_gene: TRBJ1-4; CDR3aa: CASSQDTGAPPDEKLFF; CDR3nt: TGTGCCAGCAGCCAAGACACCGGGGCACCGCCGGATGAAAAACTGTTTTTT
abundance: many; d_gene: .; len: 16; v_gene: TRBV7-9; j_gene: TRBJ1-1; CDR3aa: CASSSVVQGLGTEAFF; CDR3nt: TGTGCCAGCAGCTCGGTAGTACAGGGTTTAGGCACTGAAGCTTTCTTT
abundance: many; d_gene: TRBD2; len: 16; v_gene: TRBV5-4; j_gene: TRBJ2-3; CDR3aa: CASSSGTSGTADTQYF; CDR3nt: TGTGCCAGCAGCTCGGGGACTAGCGGGACGGCAGATACGCAGTATTTT
abundance: .; d_gene: .; len: 12; v_gene: TRBV6-2/TRBV6-3; j_gene: TRBJ1-6; CDR3aa: CASSRGDSPLHF; CDR3nt: TGTGCCAGCAGCCGGGGAGATTCACCCCTCCACTTT
abundance: many; d_gene: TRBD2; len: 15; v_gene: TRBV7-2; j_gene: TRBJ2-1; CDR3aa: CASSLLAGGVGEQFF; CDR3nt: TGTGCCAGCAGCTTACTAGCGGGAGGGGTAGGCGAGCAGTTCTTC
abundance: few; d_gene: .; len: 14; v_gene: TRBV20-1; j_gene: TRBJ2-1; CDR3aa: CSASSADSYNEQFF; CDR3nt: TGCAGTGCTAGTTCGGCGGATTCCTACAATGAGCAGTTCTTC
abundance: many; d_gene: TRBD2; len: 14; v_gene: TRBV5-5; j_gene: TRBJ2-3; CDR3aa: CASVLTSGRDTQYF; CDR3nt: TGTGCCAGCGTCTTAACTAGCGGGAGAGATACGCAGTATTTT
abundance: few; d_gene: .; len: 15; v_gene: TRBV2; j_gene: TRBJ2-1; CDR3aa: CASGVGTSTYNEQFF; CDR3nt: TGTGCCAGCGGGGTCGGGACTTCTACCTACAATGAGCAGTTCTTC
abundance: few; d_gene: TRBD2; len: 16; v_gene: TRBV6-2/TRBV6-3; j_gene: TRBJ2-4; CDR3aa: CASSFTAGGPKNIQYF; CDR3nt: TGTGCCAGCAGTTTCACAGCGGGAGGACCCAAAAACATTCAGTACTTC
abundance: .; d_gene: .; len: 16; v_gene: TRBV7-4; j_gene: TRBJ2-3; CDR3aa: CASSLAGKWVTDTQYF; CDR3nt: TGTGCCAGCAGCTTAGCCGGTAAATGGGTCACAGATACGCAGTATTTT
abundance: .; d_gene: TRBD2; len: 15; v_gene: TRBV10-3; j_gene: TRBJ2-1; CDR3aa: CAISQREGSYNEQFF; CDR3nt: TGTGCCATCAGTCAGCGGGAGGGTTCCTACAATGAGCAGTTCTTC
abundance: many; d_gene: .; len: 16; v_gene: TRBV7-2; j_gene: TRBJ1-2; CDR3aa: CASSPTMRATRVGYTF; CDR3nt: TGTGCCAGCAGCCCCACAATGAGGGCTACGAGGGTTGGCTACACCTTC